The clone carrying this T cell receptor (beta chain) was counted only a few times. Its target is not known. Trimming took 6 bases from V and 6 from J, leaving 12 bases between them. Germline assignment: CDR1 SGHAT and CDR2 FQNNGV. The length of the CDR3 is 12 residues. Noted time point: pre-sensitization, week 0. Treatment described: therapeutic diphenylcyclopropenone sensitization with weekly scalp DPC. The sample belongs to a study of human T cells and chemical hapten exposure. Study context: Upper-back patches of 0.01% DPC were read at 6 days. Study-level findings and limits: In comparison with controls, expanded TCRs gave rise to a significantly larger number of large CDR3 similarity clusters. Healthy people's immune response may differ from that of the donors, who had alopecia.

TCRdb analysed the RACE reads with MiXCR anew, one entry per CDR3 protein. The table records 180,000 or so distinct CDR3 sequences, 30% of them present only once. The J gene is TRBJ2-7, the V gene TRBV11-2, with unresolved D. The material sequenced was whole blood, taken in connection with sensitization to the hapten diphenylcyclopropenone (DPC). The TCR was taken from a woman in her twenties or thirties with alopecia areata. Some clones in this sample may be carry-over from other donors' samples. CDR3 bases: TGTGCCAGCAGTTCGGTCCGGGCCGAGCAGTACTTC. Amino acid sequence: CASSSVRAEQYF.